The sequence of this T cell receptor beta chain was determined in a study of blood T cell repertoires in COVID-19. At the level of the study: Material from acute and convalescent COVID-19 was sourced from the United States, Italy and Spain. PBMCs, B-cell-depleted T cells, or T cells provided the cDNA or gDNA that made up the material.

CDR3 length: 15 amino acids. Germline lookup yields CDR1 LGHDT and CDR2 YNNKEL (reference sequence). Trimming took 4 bases from V and 1 from J, leaving 11 bases between them. Original handling: Quantification of nucleated cells was approximated via reference gene primer amplification. Clones were read by immunoSEQ multiplex PCR, and TCRdb kept only the in-frame ones, dropping some. V, J and clone size were drawn from that table, and D and trimming were deduced from the DNA. The data contain more than 150,000 clones, over 80% of them singletons. Specimen: peripheral blood. The sequence was obtained from a woman in her twenties or thirties with acute or convalescent COVID-19. The chain links TRBV3-1 (or the pseudogene TRBV3-2) to TRBJ1-3; TRBD1 is a possible D gene (6 bases). DNA for the CDR3: TGTGCCAGCAGCCGGAACACAGGGTCTGGAAACACCATATATTTT. This sequence encodes CASSRNTGSGNTIYF.